These 30 T cell receptor beta chains were all obtained from the same sample, sequenced in a study of cytomegalovirus exposure and HLA in healthy donors. PCR amplification relied on 60 Vbeta primers (plus 13 Jbeta primers). Only in-frame clones appear in the TCRdb table, and some are missing; sequencing was by immunoSEQ multiplex PCR. The data contain approximately 210,000 clones, roughly 82% of them singletons. Source material: PBMCs. The receptors here all came from a man aged 40-50 years in good health and CMV-seropositive.

This chain links TRBV5-1 with TRBJ2-2; 12 nucleotides align to TRBD2. This CDR3 has 16 residues. Germline values: CDR1 SGHRS, CDR2 YFSETQ. V gave up 3 bases and J gave up 4 bases; unmatched junction bases: 4. This chain's CDR3 is CASSSPGLAGTGELFF. The DNA for the CDR3 is TGCGCCAGCAGCTCCCCGGGACTAGCGGGCACCGGGGAGCTGTTTTTT.

The gene calls are TRBV20-1 and TRBJ1-1; unclear D gene. Germline assignment: CDR1 DFQATT and CDR2 SNEGSKA (reference sequence). The CDR3 spans 11 residues. With 6 bases removed from V and 6 bases from J, the gap between germline ends came to 11 bases. Here the CDR3 DNA reads TGCAGTGCCCCAGTACCCCCTGAAGCTTTCTTT. Translation gives CSAPVPPEAFF.

V and J are TRBV2 and TRBJ2-3; 16 bases are a match to TRBD2. The CDR3 runs to 15 residues. Per germline, CDR1 SNHLY and CDR2 FYNNEI. Trimming at V came to 6 bases and at J to 9 bases, leaving 6 bases not matched to a gene. DNA for the CDR3: TGTGCCAGCAGGGGGACTAGCGGGAGGGCCGAAACGCAGTATTTT. This codes for CASRGTSGRAETQYF.

This clone was observed once. The chain joins TRBV5-1 to TRBJ2-1; D may be TRBD2 (6 bases). Germline V gives CDR1 SGHRS, CDR2 YFSETQ. The CDR3 is 15 amino acids. V was cut by 0 bases and J by 2 bases, with 9 bases left in between. The CDR3 DNA is TGCGCCAGCAGCTTGGGGCGGGATGCCTACAATGAGCAGTTCTTC. It yields the protein CASSLGRDAYNEQFF.

The sample holds a few counts of this clone. The chain carries TRBV30 and TRBJ1-6, with D tentatively TRBD1 (5 bases). In germline, CDR1 is GTSNPN, CDR2 SVGIG (reference sequence). The CDR3 extends over 15 amino acids. V lost 5 bases and J 2 bases, leaving 13 bases between the germline ends. The CDR3 sequence is CAWALSGAYNSPLHF. The CDR3 bases are TGTGCCTGGGCCCTTTCGGGGGCCTATAATTCACCCCTCCACTTT.

Here the CDR3 reads CASSSGNQPQHF. For the CDR3, the DNA is TGTGCCAGTAGTTCGGGTAATCAGCCCCAGCATTTT. The chain joins TRBV19 to TRBJ1-5, with unresolved D. Trimming removed 5 bases at V and 4 bases at J, with 6 bases between. Germline lookup yields CDR1 LNHDA and CDR2 SQIVND (reference sequence). The CDR3 has 12 residues.

The chain recombines TRBV6-5 with TRBJ1-1, with TRBD1 matching over 7 bases. The CDR3 sequence is 15 residues long. CDR1 and CDR2 (germline): MNHEY, SVGAGI. Unmatched junction bases numbered 2, after V lost 0 bases and J lost 1 base. This CDR3 reads CASSYSSGGNTEAFF. As DNA, the CDR3 is TGTGCCAGCAGTTACTCGTCAGGGGGGAACACTGAAGCTTTCTTT.

The rearrangement uses TRBV30 and TRBJ2-3; D perhaps matches TRBD1 (6 bases). Between the trimmed V and J ends, which lost 5 bases and 0 bases, there was a span of 12 bases. The CDR3 runs 14 residues. The germline V gene encodes CDR1 GTSNPN and CDR2 SVGIG (reference sequence). The CDR3 loop reads CAWDRTSSTDTQYF. The DNA of the CDR3 is TGTGCCTGGGACAGGACCTCTAGCACAGATACGCAGTATTTT.

This clone appeared a single time. V and J are TRBV27 and TRBJ1-5; D is unresolved. The germline V gene has CDR1 MNHEY and CDR2 SMNVEV (reference sequence). The V and J ends lost 0 bases and 0 bases respectively, with 3 bases between them. The CDR3 has 14 residues. For the CDR3, the DNA is TGTGCCAGCAGTTTATCCCTTAGCAATCAGCCCCAGCATTTT. Translated, it gives CASSLSLSNQPQHF.

This clone was recorded only once. The chain couples TRBV12-5 to TRBJ1-1, with D perhaps matching TRBD1 (5 bases). The germline V gene encodes CDR1 LGHNT and CDR2 FRNRAP. The CDR3 length is 15 residues. V lost 1 base, J lost 1 base, and 10 bases lay in between. The CDR3 coding sequence is TGTGCTAGTGGTTTGGGGCAGGGCTCGAACACTGAAGCTTTCTTT. It yields the protein CASGLGQGSNTEAFF.

The chain has TRBV7-2 and TRBJ2-3, with 11 bases aligning to TRBD2. Looked up from germline, CDR1 is SGHTA and CDR2 is FQGNSA. The CDR3 runs 18 residues. Trimming removed 2 bases from V and 4 bases from J; junction bases left unmatched: 11. CDR3 nucleotide sequence: TGTGCCAGCAGCTTATTTAGCGGGAGGGCCGGAGTCGCAGATACGCAGTATTTT. It yields the protein CASSLFSGRAGVADTQYF.

This chain connects TRBV30 to TRBJ2-7; D may be TRBD1 (6 bases). In germline, CDR1 is GTSNPN, CDR2 SVGIG (reference sequence). The CDR3 is 14 amino acids. V lost 0 bases, J lost 2 bases, and 11 bases lay in between. The CDR3 loop is CAWSVMAGAYEQYF. Here the CDR3 DNA reads TGTGCCTGGAGTGTAATGGCAGGGGCCTACGAGCAGTACTTC.

This clone was seen only once. This chain links TRBV5-1 with TRBJ2-1; TRBD2 matches at 13 bases. The V and J ends lost 9 bases and 8 bases, in that order; junction bases with no gene match: 8. The germline gives CDR1 SGHRS, CDR2 YFSETQ. CDR3 length: 14 amino acids. CDR3 bases: TGCGCCATACGGCGGACTAGCGGGAGTGATGAGCAGTTCTTC. This sequence encodes CAIRRTSGSDEQFF. The full variable domain, rest sourced from reference TRBV5-1 and TRBJ2-1, is KAGVTQTPRYLIKTRGQQVTLSCSPISGHRSVSWYQQTPGQGLQFLFEYFSETQRNKGNFPGRFSGRQFSNSRSEMNVSTLELGDSALYLCAIRRTSGSDEQFFGPGTRLTVL.

The gene calls are TRBV19 and TRBJ2-2, with 9 bases identical to TRBD2. The germline CDR1 and CDR2 sequences are LNHDA and SQIVND (reference sequence). The CDR3 sequence is 16 residues long. The V gene end was trimmed by 1 base and the J gene end by 2 bases; junction bases not matched to a gene: 2. CDR3 in amino acids: CASSIGLAENTGELFF. The CDR3 DNA is TGTGCCAGTAGTATAGGACTAGCGGAAAACACCGGGGAGCTGTTTTTT.

This chain uses TRBV5-1 with TRBJ2-2, with 8 bases fitting TRBD2. Trimming cost V 4 bases and J 0 bases; bases outside gene matches: 2. The CDR3 length is 15 residues. CDR1 and CDR2 (germline): SGHRS, YFSETQ. The CDR3 here is CASSVTSANTGELFF. CDR3 bases: TGCGCCAGCAGCGTGACTAGCGCGAACACCGGGGAGCTGTTTTTT.

The V call is TRBV6-5, the J call TRBJ2-1; 10 nucleotides align to TRBD2. CDR1 is MNHEY and CDR2 is SVGAGI in the germline V gene. This CDR3 is built from 15 residues. The V segment lost 2 bases and the J segment 5 bases; nucleotides outside the gene matches: 3. CDR3: CASSYVAGGHNEQFF. CDR3 DNA sequence: TGTGCCAGCAGTTACGTAGCGGGAGGACACAATGAGCAGTTCTTC.

J is TRBJ2-3 and V is TRBV7-9, with 11 nucleotides matching TRBD1. The V segment lost 4 bases and the J segment 4 bases; nucleotides outside the gene matches: 4. CDR3 length equals 15 residues. The germline gives CDR1 SEHNR, CDR2 FQNEAQ (reference sequence). The CDR3 protein is CASSSGQGVADTQYF. DNA for the CDR3: TGTGCCAGCAGCTCGGGACAGGGGGTCGCAGATACGCAGTATTTT.

The rearrangement links TRBV6-5 to TRBJ1-1; 7 nucleotides match TRBD1. Germline V gene lookup returns CDR1 MNHEY and CDR2 SVGAGI. This CDR3 contains 14 residues. V was pared by 4 bases and J by 1 base, with 3 bases of the junction left unmatched. Written as DNA, the CDR3 is TGTGCCAGCAGTTCCCGGACAGGGAACACTGAAGCTTTCTTT. Its protein is CASSSRTGNTEAFF.

This sequence joins TRBV9 and TRBJ2-2; D not resolved. Germline CDR1 and CDR2: SGDLS and YYNGEE. V shed 0 bases and J shed 0 bases, with 9 bases lying between them. This CDR3 comprises 16 residues. CDR3 DNA sequence: TGTGCCAGCAGCGTAGGTATAGTTACGAACACCGGGGAGCTGTTTTTT. Amino acids: CASSVGIVTNTGELFF.

This rearrangement joins TRBV9 to TRBJ2-7; 11 bases are a match to TRBD2. The germline gives CDR1 SGDLS, CDR2 YYNGEE. V lost 5 bases to trimming and J lost 3 bases; unmatched junction nucleotides: 7. The CDR3 has 15 residues. CDR3 loop: CASSLAGGPSYEQYF. The DNA of the CDR3 is TGTGCCAGCAGTTTAGCGGGAGGGCCTAGCTACGAGCAGTACTTC. Based on the CDR3 plus reference TRBV9 and TRBJ2-7, the full variable domain is DSGVTQTPKHLITATGQRVTLRCSPRSGDLSVYWYQQSLDQGLQFLIQYYNGEERAKGNILERFSAQQFPDLHSELNLSSLELGDSALYFCASSLAGGPSYEQYFGPGTRLTVT.

The V and J genes are TRBV11-2 and TRBJ2-1; 8 nucleotides match TRBD1. CDR3 length: 13 amino acids. J gave up 7 bases and V 3 bases, and 2 bases lay outside the gene matches. CDR1 is SGHAT and CDR2 is FQNNGV in the germline V gene. The CDR3 sequence: CASSFQGANEQFF. The CDR3 DNA reads as TGTGCCAGCAGCTTTCAGGGGGCGAATGAGCAGTTCTTC.

This clone was found once. The V call is TRBV28, the J call TRBJ2-5; 7 positions match TRBD2. The germline gives CDR1 MDHEN, CDR2 SYDVKM. This CDR3 contains 15 residues. J lost 1 base, V lost 6 bases, and 8 bases had no gene match. CDR3 residues: CASSSGGEGQETQYF. DNA for the CDR3: TGTGCCAGCAGCTCGGGAGGAGAGGGCCAAGAGACCCAGTACTTC.

This clone was recorded a few times. J is TRBJ1-1 and V is TRBV4-1; TRBD1 aligns across 7 bases. The V segment lost 2 bases and the J segment 5 bases; nucleotides outside the gene matches: 8. Germline V gene data show CDR1 as MGHRA and CDR2 as YSYEKL. CDR3 length equals 15 residues. The CDR3 nucleotides are TGCGCCAGCAGCCAACGACAGGGCTGGAAAACTGAAGCTTTCTTT. It translates to CASSQRQGWKTEAFF.

The J gene is TRBJ1-1, the V gene TRBV29-1, with D hard to call. CDR1 is SQVTM, CDR2 ANQGSEA, per germline. The CDR3 contains 12 residues. Trimming left V 4 bases short and J 0 bases short, with 6 bases between. CDR3 in DNA: TGCAGCGTTGTAGCCCTGAACACTGAAGCTTTCTTT. Its translation: CSVVALNTEAFF.

This chain uses TRBV4-1 with TRBJ1-2; D is unresolved. The CDR3 covers 15 residues. CDR1 and CDR2 (germline): MGHRA, YSYEKL. V was shortened by 1 base and J by 2 bases, with 11 bases between the two germline ends. The DNA of the CDR3 is TGCGCCAGCAGCCAAGGTACGAACTCCAACTATGGCTACACCTTC. Translating gives CASSQGTNSNYGYTF.

This clone was detected only once. This sequence joins TRBV10-1 and TRBJ2-5; D possibly corresponds to TRBD2 (5 bases). Germline assignment: CDR1 WNHNN and CDR2 SYGVQD (reference sequence). V lost 0 bases, J lost 4 bases, and 24 bases lay in between. The CDR3 spans 19 residues. This chain's CDR3 is CASSESTARAAGVIETQYF. The CDR3 DNA reads TGCGCCAGCAGTGAGTCCACCGCGCGGGCAGCCGGGGTTATAGAGACCCAGTACTTC.

The CDR3 bases are TGTGCCAGCAGCTCGGGACTAGATGACTACGAGCAGTACTTC. This sequence encodes CASSSGLDDYEQYF. The rearrangement uses TRBV9 and TRBJ2-7; TRBD2 aligns across 8 bases. This CDR3 spans 14 amino acids. CDR1 is SGDLS, CDR2 YYNGEE, per germline. Trimming removed 4 bases from V and 3 bases from J; junction bases left unmatched: 6.

The rearrangement links TRBV5-4 to TRBJ1-1; 8 bases line up with TRBD1. J was trimmed by 1 base and V by 2 bases; bases with no gene match: 4. There are 15 residues in the CDR3. CDR1 is SGHNT and CDR2 is YYREEE in the germline V gene (reference sequence). The CDR3 region has the DNA TGTGCCAGCAGCTTCTCCGGGACAGGGAACACTGAAGCTTTCTTT. Its protein is CASSFSGTGNTEAFF.

J is TRBJ2-1 and V is TRBV5-4; 9 bases map to TRBD2. The J segment lost 4 bases and the V segment lost 0 bases, leaving 5 bases of the junction unmatched. The CDR3 totals 16 residues. CDR1 and CDR2 from the germline V gene are SGHNT and YYREEE (reference sequence). The DNA of the CDR3 is TGTGCCAGCAGCTTGGACGCTAGCGGGACGTACAATGAGCAGTTCTTC. Amino acid sequence: CASSLDASGTYNEQFF.

V gene TRBV4-1 combines with J gene TRBJ1-4; perhaps TRBD1 as D (5 bases). The germline V gene has CDR1 MGHRA and CDR2 YSYEKL. The CDR3 is 15 amino acids. The V and J ends lost 0 bases and 6 bases respectively, with 11 bases between them. This chain's CDR3 is CASSQEGRFHEKLFF. As DNA, the CDR3 is TGCGCCAGCAGCCAAGAGGGGCGGTTTCATGAAAAACTGTTTTTT.